There are many counts of the clone carrying this T cell receptor (beta chain). The antigen is unknown. Germline V CDR1 and CDR2: SGHTA, FQGNSA. CDR3 length equals 15 residues. Trimming stripped 5 bases from V and 0 bases from J, with 12 bases between. The entry originates in a study of T cell repertoires in cytomegalovirus infection. Study-wide results and caveats: Adding up the frequency of public TCR beta families identified people who carried CMV plus the relevant HLA.

TCRdb re-analysed the reads in MiXCR, keeping a single row per CDR3 protein. The table includes approximately 750,000 distinct CDR3 sequences, less than 40% detected once. Source material: PBMCs. The clonotype was recovered from a human donor in good health (CMV status not recorded). Some clones in this sample may be carry-over from other donors' samples. The chain is built from TRBV7-2 and TRBJ2-3; no clear D gene. CDR3 amino acids: CASSPSLLSTDTQYF. CDR3 DNA: TGTGCCAGCAGCCCCTCCCTACTGAGCACAGATACGCAGTATTTT. Complete variable domain (other parts from reference TRBV7-2 and TRBJ2-3): GAGVSQSPSNKVTEKGKDVELRCDPISGHTALYWYRQSLGQGLEFLIYFQGNSAPDKSGLPSDRFSAERTGGSVSTLTIQRTQQEDSAVYLCASSPSLLSTDTQYFGPGTRLTVL.